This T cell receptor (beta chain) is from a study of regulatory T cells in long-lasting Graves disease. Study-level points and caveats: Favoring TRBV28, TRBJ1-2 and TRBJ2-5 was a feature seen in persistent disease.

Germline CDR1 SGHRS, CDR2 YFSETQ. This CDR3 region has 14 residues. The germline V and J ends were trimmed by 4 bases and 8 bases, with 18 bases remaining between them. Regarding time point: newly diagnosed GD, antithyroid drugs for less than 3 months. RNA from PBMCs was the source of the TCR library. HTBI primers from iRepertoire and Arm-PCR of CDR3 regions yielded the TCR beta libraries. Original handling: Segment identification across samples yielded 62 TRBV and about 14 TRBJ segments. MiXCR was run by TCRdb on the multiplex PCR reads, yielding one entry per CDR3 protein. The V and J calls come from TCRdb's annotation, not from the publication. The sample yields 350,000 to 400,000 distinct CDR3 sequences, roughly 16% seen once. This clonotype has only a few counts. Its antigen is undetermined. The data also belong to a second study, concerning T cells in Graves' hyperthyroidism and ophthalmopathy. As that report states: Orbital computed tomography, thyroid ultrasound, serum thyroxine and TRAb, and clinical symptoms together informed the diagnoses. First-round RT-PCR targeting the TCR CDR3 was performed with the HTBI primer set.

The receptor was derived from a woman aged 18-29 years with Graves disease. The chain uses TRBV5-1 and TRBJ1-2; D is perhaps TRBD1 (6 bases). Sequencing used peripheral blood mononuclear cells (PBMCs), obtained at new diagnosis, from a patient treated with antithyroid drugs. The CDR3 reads CASSAPGQGLGYTF. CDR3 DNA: TGCGCCAGCAGCGCACCGGGACAAGGATTAGGCTACACCTTC.